Listed here are 2 T cell receptor beta chains from one sample, sequenced in a study of OX40 agonist ivuxolimab in advanced cancers. This table comes from immunoSEQ multiplex PCR, and its TCRdb copy is limited to in-frame clones, with some not included. Among fewer than 80,000 clones listed, about 91% were seen once. The sequencing used CD4+ or CD8+ T cells sorted from blood, collected in a trial of the OX40 agonist ivuxolimab. The receptors originated from an adult with an advanced solid tumor such as melanoma, head and neck, liver or kidney cancer.

This clone showed up just once. V is TRBV7-3 and J is TRBJ2-1; D ambiguous. Germline V lookup: CDR1 SGHTA, CDR2 FQGTGA. The V gene lost 2 bases and the J gene lost 5 bases, with 10 bases spanning the gap. This CDR3 has 14 residues. The CDR3 sequence is CASSLAGANNEQFF. The DNA for the CDR3 is TGTGCCAGCAGCTTAGCAGGCGCCAACAATGAGCAGTTCTTC.

The chain carries TRBV10-3 and TRBJ2-7; D ambiguous. CDR1 and CDR2 from the germline V gene are ENHRY and SYGVKD. V shed 0 bases and J shed 6 bases, with 6 bases lying between them. CDR3 size: 12 residues. The DNA of the CDR3 is TGTGCCATCAGTGAGTCGGCGTCCGAGCAGTACTTC. Translated: CAISESASEQYF.